The clone carrying this TCR beta chain occurred a few times. Its antigen is still unknown. These data originate in a study of vaccination and CD4 T cells after COVID-19. About the study: The stimulating agents, overlapping spike peptides, came from SARS-CoV-2, HCoV-NL63, HCoV-OC43 and HCoV-229E. Whole-study results and caveats: Of the reactive clones in convalescent patients, a median about 86% showed up only post-vaccination.

V was pared by 6 bases and J by 0 bases, with 8 bases of the junction left unmatched. The V gene's germline CDR1 is MNHEY and CDR2 SMNVEV (reference sequence). This CDR3 region has 17 residues. The Oncomine TCR Beta short-read assay was applied to DNA of cultured CD4+ T cells. TCRdb passed the PCR reads through MiXCR, listing each CDR3 protein once. The profile covers around 20,000 distinct CDR3 sequences, with nearly 55% appearing a single time and under 7% taken by the ten largest. Noted treatment: roughly 10-day PBMC culture with coronavirus spike peptide pools or control peptides (ViraFEST assay).

This receptor was obtained from a human donor who had recovered from COVID-19. The sequenced sample was CD4+ T cells from blood, cultured in vitro. This chain connects TRBV27 to TRBJ1-4, with 9 bases identical to TRBD1. This chain's CDR3 is CASSWDRAPATNEKLFF. CDR3 in DNA: TGTGCCAGCAGCTGGGACAGGGCACCGGCAACTAATGAAAAACTGTTTTTT.